A single T cell receptor beta chain is shown here with its context. Its antigen is as yet unknown. Germline CDR1 reads MNHEY; CDR2 reads SMNVEV (reference sequence). This CDR3 spans 16 amino acids. Trimming cost V 4 bases and J 3 bases, with 16 bases left between them. Per the authors' pipeline: Concordance between patient CD8+ clones exceeding 1% and published virus-specific TCRB sequences was infrequent. Sequencing used immunoSEQ multiplex PCR; TCRdb keeps in-frame clones, though not all of them. D and trimming come from the DNA, and the V and J calls and clone size come from that table. In the table there are about 11,000 clones, approximately 82% of which are singletons. These data are taken from a study of somatic mutations in cytotoxic T cells in rheumatoid arthritis. For the study at large: Several of the V beta antibody-stained T-cell populations were flow-sorted at nearly 100% purity; V beta1+ cells were among them and were sequenced for TCRB. Study-wide points: Patients with rheumatoid arthritis did not differ significantly from age-matched healthy controls in CD8+ T-cell clonality.

Material: CD8+ T cells sorted from blood. The chain couples TRBV27 to TRBJ2-4, with a weak D call TRBD2 (5 bases). The source of this sequence is a woman aged 60 to 75 with rheumatoid arthritis. The CDR3, as DNA: TGTGCCAGCAGTTCTATTGCGGGTGGGAGCAAAAACATTCAGTACTTC. This gives the protein CASSSIAGGSKNIQYF.